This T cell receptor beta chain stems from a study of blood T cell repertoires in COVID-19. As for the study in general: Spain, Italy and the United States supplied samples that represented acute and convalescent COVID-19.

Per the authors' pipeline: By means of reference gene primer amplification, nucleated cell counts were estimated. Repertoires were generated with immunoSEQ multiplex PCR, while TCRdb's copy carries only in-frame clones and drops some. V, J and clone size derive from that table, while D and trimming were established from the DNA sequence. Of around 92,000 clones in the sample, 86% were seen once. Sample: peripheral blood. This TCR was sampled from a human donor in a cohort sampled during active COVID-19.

CDR3 coding DNA: TGTGCCAGCAGTGAAGTCGGGGTTAGACCTACGCAGTATTTT. This gives the protein CASSEVGVRPTQYF. The chain combines TRBV6-1 with TRBJ2-3; D perhaps matches TRBD2 (5 bases). V gave up 1 base and J gave up 8 bases, with 13 bases separating them. The CDR3 runs to 14 residues. CDR1 and CDR2 (germline): MNHNS, SASEGT.